This TCR beta chain derives from a study of blood T cell repertoires in COVID-19. Under the authors' procedure: Estimation of nucleated cell counts relied on the amplification of reference gene primers. TCRdb's table, derived via immunoSEQ multiplex PCR, lists solely in-frame clones and lacks some. V, J and clone size were drawn from that table, and D and trimming were deduced from the DNA. The data contain more than 85,000 clones, 82% of them singletons. The sequenced sample consisted of peripheral blood. The receptor's source is a woman aged 60-75 years with acute or convalescent COVID-19.

Here the CDR3 reads CAKGTANYGYTF. The CDR3 coding sequence is TGCGCCAAAGGGACAGCCAACTATGGCTACACCTTC. This chain connects TRBV5-1 to TRBJ1-2, with 7 bases lining up with TRBD1. Germline loops: CDR1 SGHRS, CDR2 YFSETQ. J gave up 2 bases and V 9 bases, and 4 bases lay outside the gene matches. This CDR3 has 12 amino acids.